The 30 T cell receptor beta chains in this list originate from one sample, sequenced in a study of cytomegalovirus exposure and HLA in healthy donors. Primers: 60 Vbeta forward and 13 Jbeta reverse. Clones were read by immunoSEQ multiplex PCR, and TCRdb kept only the in-frame ones, dropping some. In the table there are around 150,000 clones, 80% of which are singletons. Sequenced sample: PBMCs. The receptors shown here come from a man younger than 40 in good health and CMV-seronegative.

This clone was detected only a few times. The chain couples TRBV4-3 to TRBJ1-3; unclear D gene. This CDR3 has 14 residues. Germline CDR1 is LGHNA and CDR2 is YSLEER. V lost 0 bases and J 4 bases, leaving 7 bases between the germline ends. The CDR3 here is CASSQDPVGNTIYF. DNA for the CDR3: TGCGCCAGCAGCCAAGATCCCGTCGGAAACACCATATATTTT.

The rearrangement links TRBV11-2 to TRBJ2-7, with TRBD2 matching 12 bases. Germline V gene data show CDR1 as SGHAT and CDR2 as FQNNGV. The V gene end was trimmed by 5 bases and the J gene end by 5 bases; junction bases not matched to a gene: 4. The CDR3 length is 14 residues. CDR3 protein: CASSQTSGRDEQYF. For the CDR3, the DNA is TGTGCCAGCAGCCAGACTAGCGGGAGAGACGAGCAGTACTTC.

The J gene is TRBJ1-2, the V gene TRBV19; the D is unclear. Trimming took 2 bases from V and 7 from J, leaving 5 bases between them. The CDR3 consists of 11 residues. Germline CDR1 reads LNHDA; CDR2 reads SQIVND (reference sequence). CDR3 coding DNA: TGTGCCAGTAGTATATACGGTGGCTACACCTTC. Translating it yields CASSIYGGYTF.

The genes are TRBV6-6 and TRBJ1-1; 7 nucleotides agree with TRBD1. Trimming at V came to 8 bases and at J to 11 bases, leaving 8 bases not matched to a gene. The CDR3 is made up of 11 amino acids. From germline, CDR1 is MNHNY and CDR2 SVGAGI (reference sequence). Here the CDR3 reads CASGEGARAFF. The DNA for the CDR3 is TGTGCCAGCGGCGAGGGGGCAAGGGCTTTCTTT.

Concerning this clone itself: This same CDR3 is encoded by further DNA sequences in the sample. The rearrangement uses TRBV5-1 and TRBJ1-1, with D possibly being TRBD1 (5 bases). Trimming pared 0 bases from V and 5 bases from J, leaving 14 bases between. The germline V gene encodes CDR1 SGHRS and CDR2 YFSETQ. CDR3 length equals 15 residues. CDR3 DNA: TGCGCCAGCAGCTTGGATTGGGGGGGGAATACTGAAGCTTTCTTT. Protein sequence: CASSLDWGGNTEAFF.

The CDR3 DNA is TGTGCCAGCAGCAAACGGGAGGGCCCCTACGAGCAGTACTTC. This encodes CASSKREGPYEQYF. V is TRBV7-9 and J is TRBJ2-7; 8 bases line up with TRBD2. After removal of 5 bases from V and 2 bases from J, the junction contained 5 bases not matched to a gene. The CDR3 totals 14 residues. Per the germline V gene, CDR1 is SEHNR and CDR2 is FQNEAQ (reference sequence).

The rearrangement uses TRBV29-1 and TRBJ1-5; D perhaps matches TRBD1 (5 bases). V lost 1 base, J lost 4 bases, and 8 bases lay in between. From germline, CDR1 is SQVTM and CDR2 ANQGSEA. The CDR3 length is 13 residues. CDR3 in DNA: TGCAGCGTTGAAGTGGGGGGAAATCAGCCCCAGCATTTT. This gives the protein CSVEVGGNQPQHF.

On this clone: Other nucleotide sequences in the sample specify the same CDR3. V usage is TRBV5-4 and J usage is TRBJ2-1, with no clear D. V lost 2 bases to trimming and J lost 0 bases, with 9 bases between them. Germline-derived CDR1 and CDR2 are SGHNT and YYREEE (reference sequence). CDR3 length: 15 amino acids. CDR3 loop: CASSLGGSSYNEQFF. The DNA for the CDR3 is TGTGCCAGCAGCTTAGGCGGTAGCTCCTACAATGAGCAGTTCTTC.

The V call is TRBV10-3, the J call TRBJ1-1; D is unclear. V shed 4 bases and J shed 0 bases, with 9 bases lying between them. The CDR3 consists of 14 residues. Germline V gene data show CDR1 as ENHRY and CDR2 as SYGVKD. CDR3 bases: TGTGCCATCAGTGGTCAGATCATGAACACTGAAGCTTTCTTT. Translated: CAISGQIMNTEAFF.

V is TRBV7-2 and J is TRBJ1-4; 7 bases align to TRBD1. The CDR3 spans 13 residues. The germline V gene encodes CDR1 SGHTA and CDR2 FQGNSA. V lost 4 bases, J lost 10 bases, and 6 bases stayed unmatched. In DNA, the CDR3 is TGTGCCAGCAGCTCCAGGGGGTGGGGAAAACTGTTTTTT. Protein sequence: CASSSRGWGKLFF. Together with reference TRBV7-2 and TRBJ1-4, the CDR3 gives the full variable domain: GAGVSQSPSNKVTEKGKDVELRCDPISGHTALYWYRQSLGQGLEFLIYFQGNSAPDKSGLPSDRFSAERTGGSVSTLTIQRTQQEDSAVYLCASSSRGWGKLFFGSGTQLSVL.

The J gene is TRBJ2-5, the V gene TRBV30; possibly TRBD2 for D (5 bases). This CDR3 has 13 amino acids. Trimming stripped 1 base from V and 5 bases from J, with 11 bases between. Looked up from germline, CDR1 is GTSNPN and CDR2 is SVGIG (reference sequence). The CDR3 is CAWSALAYETQYF. Here the CDR3 DNA reads TGTGCCTGGAGTGCTCTAGCCTATGAGACCCAGTACTTC.

This chain links TRBV6-4 with TRBJ1-2; TRBD1 matches 7 bases. V lost 0 bases, J lost 4 bases, and 2 bases stayed unmatched. The CDR3 has 14 residues. Germline CDR1 and CDR2: MRHNA and SNTAGT. The CDR3 is CASSDSGTAYGYTF. Written as DNA, the CDR3 is TGTGCCAGCAGTGACTCCGGGACAGCCTATGGCTACACCTTC.

This clone has just one count. J is TRBJ2-3 and V is TRBV6-4; 10 positions match TRBD2. CDR3 length equals 16 residues. From germline, CDR1 is MRHNA and CDR2 SNTAGT. V lost 0 bases, J lost 4 bases, and 4 bases stayed unmatched. DNA for the CDR3: TGTGCCAGCAGTGACTCCCCTAGCGGGAGCCCAGATACGCAGTATTTT. Amino acid sequence: CASSDSPSGSPDTQYF.

This clone has just a few counts. CDR3 sequence: CASSTMTGGEAFF. CDR3 DNA: TGTGCCAGTAGTACGATGACAGGGGGAGAAGCTTTCTTT. The chain recombines TRBV19 with TRBJ1-1, with 9 bases lining up with TRBD1. Germline loops: CDR1 LNHDA, CDR2 SQIVND (reference sequence). The V and J ends lost 4 bases and 8 bases, in that order; junction bases with no gene match: 5. The CDR3 is 13 residues long.

The chain links TRBV4-3 to TRBJ2-3; D unresolved. Trimming shortened V by 1 base and J by 0 bases, and 8 bases separated the two germline ends. Germline CDR1 is LGHNA and CDR2 is YSLEER. This CDR3 has 15 residues. CDR3 coding DNA: TGCGCCAGCAGCCAAGGACTTGGGAGCACAGATACGCAGTATTTT. Residues: CASSQGLGSTDTQYF.

V is TRBV7-2 and J is TRBJ2-5; possible D gene TRBD2, 6 bases. Germline V gene lookup returns CDR1 SGHTA and CDR2 FQGNSA. The V and J ends lost 2 bases and 5 bases respectively, with 12 bases between them. This CDR3 has 14 amino acids. CDR3 in amino acids: CASSLSLGRETQYF. As DNA, the CDR3 is TGTGCCAGCAGCTTATCTTTAGGGAGGGAGACCCAGTACTTC.

The V call is TRBV6-1, the J call TRBJ2-2; possibly TRBD2 for D (6 bases). Trimming took 1 base from V and 7 from J, leaving 13 bases between them. Germline CDR1 is MNHNS and CDR2 is SASEGT. CDR3 length: 15 amino acids. The CDR3 spells CASSEGGGGIGELFF. The CDR3 region has the DNA TGTGCCAGCAGTGAAGGGGGAGGAGGTATCGGGGAGCTGTTTTTT.

The CDR3 DNA reads TGTGCCAGCAGCTTGGGGACAGAGTTGGGCAATGAGCAGTTCTTC. As protein: CASSLGTELGNEQFF. V gene TRBV5-4 combines with J gene TRBJ2-1, with a tentative D call TRBD1 (6 bases). The CDR3 sequence is 15 residues long. Germline CDR1 is SGHNT and CDR2 is YYREEE (reference sequence). Deletions cut 0 bases from V and 6 bases from J, with 13 bases between.

This sequence joins TRBV28 and TRBJ2-5; no clear D. There are 12 residues in the CDR3. V was trimmed by 6 bases and J by 5 bases, leaving 10 bases between them. The germline V gene has CDR1 MDHEN and CDR2 SYDVKM. This CDR3 reads CASSETAETQYF. CDR3 in DNA: TGTGCCAGCAGCGAGACTGCCGAGACCCAGTACTTC.

The V call is TRBV18, the J call TRBJ2-3, with D perhaps TRBD2 (6 bases). Trimming removed 2 bases at V and 4 bases at J, with 13 bases between. Per the germline V gene, CDR1 is KGHSH and CDR2 is LQKENI. The CDR3 sequence is 15 residues long. The DNA of the CDR3 is TGTGCCAGCTCACCAGGGGCGGGATTGGCAGATACGCAGTATTTT. Translation gives CASSPGAGLADTQYF. The full variable domain, its missing parts supplied by reference TRBV18 and TRBJ2-3, is NAGVMQNPRHLVRRRGQEARLRCSPMKGHSHVYWYRQLPEEGLKFMVYLQKENIIDESGMPKERFSAEFPKEGPSILRIQQVVRGDSAAYFCASSPGAGLADTQYFGPGTRLTVL.

This clone has just a few counts. The chain carries TRBV6-6 and TRBJ2-1, with 9 bases matching TRBD2. The CDR3 sequence is 15 residues long. CDR1 and CDR2 from the germline V gene are MNHNY and SVGAGI (reference sequence). V lost 5 bases, J lost 1 base, and 3 bases stayed unmatched. The CDR3 DNA reads as TGTGCCAGCAGTACCAGCGGGGGGTCCTACAATGAGCAGTTCTTC. The encoded protein is CASSTSGGSYNEQFF.

V and J are TRBV19 and TRBJ1-5; D gene ambiguous. The CDR3 is made up of 13 amino acids. Germline CDR1 LNHDA, CDR2 SQIVND (reference sequence). V was clipped by 8 bases and J by 6 bases, with 14 bases between them. The CDR3 coding sequence is TGTGCCAGTGTCGGGTGGGTAGGTCAGCCCCAGCATTTT. Protein: CASVGWVGQPQHF.

V and J are TRBV10-3 and TRBJ1-1; D call uncertain. From germline, CDR1 is ENHRY and CDR2 SYGVKD. Trimming pared 3 bases from V and 4 bases from J, leaving 9 bases between. The CDR3 is 13 residues long. As DNA, the CDR3 is TGTGCCATCAGTGACGGAGAGGGCACTGAAGCTTTCTTT. Residues: CAISDGEGTEAFF.

The DNA of the CDR3 is TGTGCCTGGAGTGTAGGGGGCAGGGAAAAACTGTTTTTT. This translates into CAWSVGGREKLFF. The V and J genes are TRBV30 and TRBJ1-4; 7 positions agree with TRBD1. The CDR3 sequence is 13 residues long. With V trimmed by 0 bases and J by 8 bases, 3 bases remained unmatched. The V gene's germline CDR1 is GTSNPN and CDR2 SVGIG (reference sequence).

The chain employs TRBV28 and TRBJ2-1; 7 bases match TRBD2. The V gene's germline CDR1 is MDHEN and CDR2 SYDVKM. V trimming: 5 bases; J trimming: 6 bases; junction bases outside the gene matches: 13. The CDR3 is 16 residues long. This CDR3 is CASSPLAVRGVNEQFF. The DNA for the CDR3 is TGTGCCAGCAGTCCCCTAGCGGTTCGGGGTGTCAATGAGCAGTTCTTC.

The chain links TRBV7-6 to TRBJ2-3; D is possibly TRBD2 (5 bases). V dropped 2 bases and J dropped 0 bases, with 9 bases sitting between them. Germline loops: CDR1 SGHVS, CDR2 FNYEAQ. The CDR3 extends over 15 amino acids. The CDR3 loop reads CASSLSWTSTDTQYF. The CDR3 coding sequence is TGTGCCAGCAGCTTAAGTTGGACTAGCACAGATACGCAGTATTTT.

V is TRBV9 and J is TRBJ1-1; 7 bases line up with TRBD1. CDR3 length: 17 residues. V lost 4 bases to trimming and J lost 2 bases; unmatched junction nucleotides: 14. Germline V lookup: CDR1 SGDLS, CDR2 YYNGEE. CDR3 loop: CASSLQGGPALNTEAFF. The CDR3 DNA is TGTGCCAGCAGCCTCCAGGGGGGCCCGGCCTTAAACACTGAAGCTTTCTTT.

The chain recombines TRBV7-6 with TRBJ2-2; maybe TRBD2 (7 bases). CDR1 and CDR2 from the germline V gene are SGHVS and FNYEAQ. V was cut by 5 bases and J by 6 bases, with 10 bases left in between. There are 13 residues in the CDR3. In nucleotides, the CDR3 is TGTGCCAGCAGCCCGGGGGGCCCCGGGGAGCTGTTTTTT. This gives the protein CASSPGGPGELFF.

The chain has TRBV18 and TRBJ2-5; D perhaps matches TRBD1 (5 bases). Trimming took off 3 bases at V and 5 bases at J, with 13 bases between the two ends. The length of the CDR3 is 14 residues. CDR1 KGHSH and CDR2 LQKENI come from the germline V gene. The CDR3 is CASSPQGAPETQYF. The CDR3, as DNA: TGTGCCAGCTCACCGCAAGGGGCCCCCGAGACCCAGTACTTC.

The CDR3 loop reads CASSLGDRDHEQYF. CDR3 nucleotide sequence: TGTGCCAGCAGCTTAGGGGACAGGGACCACGAGCAGTACTTC. The chain carries TRBV7-2 and TRBJ2-7; 9 positions agree with TRBD1. V lost 1 base and J lost 5; bases outside the gene matches: 3. The CDR3 runs to 14 residues. Germline CDR1 is SGHTA and CDR2 is FQGNSA.